Shown below are 18 T cell receptor beta chains from a single sample sequenced in a study of Graves' ophthalmopathy and Graves' hyperthyroidism (dated by TCRdb to the late 2010s). Sequencer: Illumina HiSeq 2000. TCR beta CDR3 regions were amplified from RNA transcripts for repertoire sequencing. The first round was an RT-PCR using HTBI primers with the Qiagen OneStep RT-PCR kit, and this first round was followed by a second-round multiplex PCR, then size selection and purification. The public reads were reprocessed in TCRdb via fastp at Q25 and MiXCR, keeping in-frame beta chains. Every entry covers one CDR3 protein and lists the most common genes and DNA from its rows. Counted in this sample were around 600,000 distinct CDR3 sequences; approximately 39% of them appeared once. More than 3% of the sample is held by the ten biggest clonotypes. The sample taken for sequencing was peripheral blood. The receptors stem from an adult man with Graves' ophthalmopathy.

Worth noting for this clonotype: A clone one base away is much larger, so this may be a read error. This chain joins TRBV5-1 and TRBJ2-5, with 7 positions matching TRBD2. The CDR3 is made up of 14 amino acids. The germline gives CDR1 SGHRS, CDR2 YFSETQ. The CDR3 spells CASTAGTNQETQCF. The CDR3, as DNA: TGCGCCAGCACGGCCGGGACTAATCAAGAGACCCAGTGCTTC.

The chain has TRBV25-1 and TRBJ1-4; TRBD1 might be the D (5 bases). Per germline, CDR1 MGHDK and CDR2 SYGVNS. The CDR3 runs 16 residues. Trimming pared 2 bases from V and 7 bases from J, leaving 17 bases between. The CDR3 loop reads CASSEQGGAGSEKLFF. CDR3 coding DNA: TGTGCCAGCAGTGAACAGGGCGGAGCGGGAAGTGAAAAACTGTTTTTT.

Regarding this clonotype: This may be a read error: a much more frequent sequence differs by one nucleotide. V and J are TRBV24-1 and TRBJ2-5; D call uncertain. CDR1 and CDR2 from the germline V gene are KGHDR and SFDVKD. The CDR3 has 13 amino acids. CDR3 nucleotides: TGTGCCACCAGTGATTCCAGCAAAGAGGCCCAGTACTTC. Translated, it gives CATSDSSKEAQYF.

The chain has TRBV7-2 and TRBJ2-7; D not resolved. Trimming left V 5 bases short and J 0 bases short, with 17 bases between. The CDR3 extends over 16 amino acids. Germline V gene data show CDR1 as SGHTA and CDR2 as FQGNSA. Here the CDR3 DNA reads TGTGCCAGCAGCCCTGGACCGCTACAGTACTCCTACGAGCAGTACTTC. Protein product: CASSPGPLQYSYEQYF.

V is TRBV2 and J is TRBJ2-5; tentatively, D is TRBD1 (5 bases). V lost 5 bases and J 1 base, leaving 14 bases between the germline ends. CDR3 length: 15 amino acids. Germline CDR1 and CDR2: SNHLY and FYNNEI. In DNA form, the CDR3 reads TGTGCCAGCAGTCCTAGGGGCAAAGCCCAAGAGACCCAGTACTTC. It translates to CASSPRGKAQETQYF.

This clonotype was observed at least ten times. The rearrangement links TRBV6-5 to TRBJ1-2, with D unclear. V lost 0 bases and J lost 8, with 13 bases in between. CDR1 MNHEY and CDR2 SVGAGI come from the germline V gene. The CDR3 has 14 amino acids. Here the CDR3 DNA reads TGTGCCAGCAGTTACTCGAATCCCCAAGGGGGCTACACCTTC. It encodes CASSYSNPQGGYTF.

This clonotype has at least ten counts. The gene calls are TRBV12-3 or TRBV12-4 and TRBJ1-6; D gene unclear. The CDR3 contains 13 residues. Deletions cut 2 bases from V and 10 bases from J, with 9 bases between. The CDR3 loop is CASSLRVNSPLHF. CDR3 in DNA: TGTGCCAGCAGTTTACGGGTTAACTCACCCCTCCACTTT.

A word on this clonotype: The junction departs from germline at one end; a sequencing error may be responsible. The chain links TRBV19 to TRBJ2-6, with 8 bases aligning to TRBD2. Germline loops: CDR1 LNHDA, CDR2 SQIVND (reference sequence). The CDR3 runs 16 residues. DNA for the CDR3: TGTGCCAGTAGTCCCCGAGGTTGGCGGGGGGCCTACGTCCTGACTTTC. Translated: CASSPRGWRGAYVLTF. Full variable domain (rest looked up from reference TRBV19 and TRBJ2-6): DGGITQSPKYLFRKEGQNVTLSCEQNLNHDAMYWYRQDPGQGLRLIYYSQIVNDFQKGDIAEGYSVSREKKESFPLTVTSAQKNPTAFYLCASSPRGWRGAYVLTFGAGSRLTVL.

In this sample, this clonotype turned up many times. This chain connects TRBV5-1 to TRBJ2-7; 12 bases map to TRBD1. V shed 0 bases, J shed 5 bases, and the junction held 3 bases outside the gene matches. Germline CDR1 is SGHRS and CDR2 is YFSETQ. This CDR3 contains 15 residues. The DNA for the CDR3 is TGCGCCAGCAGCTTGGCCGGGACAGGGGGCCACGAGCAGTACTTC. Translated, it gives CASSLAGTGGHEQYF. Full variable domain (outside the CDR3, taken from reference TRBV5-1 and TRBJ2-7): KAGVTQTPRYLIKTRGQQVTLSCSPISGHRSVSWYQQTPGQGLQFLFEYFSETQRNKGNFPGRFSGRQFSNSRSEMNVSTLELGDSALYLCASSLAGTGGHEQYFGPGTRLTVT.

In this sample, this clonotype turned up many times. The chain joins TRBV5-6 to TRBJ1-6, with D unclear. Germline V gene data show CDR1 as SGHDT and CDR2 as YYEEEE. With 1 base removed from V and 4 bases from J, the gap between germline ends came to 15 bases. The CDR3 is 17 residues long. The CDR3 reads CASSLHEGTRYNSPLHF. The CDR3 DNA sequence: TGTGCCAGCAGCTTGCACGAGGGAACGAGGTATAATTCACCCCTCCACTTT.

In its sample, this clonotype was seen a few times. The J gene is TRBJ2-7, the V gene TRBV20-1; maybe TRBD2 (5 bases). Trimming took off 5 bases at V and 0 bases at J, with 17 bases between the two ends. The CDR3 contains 15 residues. In germline, CDR1 is DFQATT, CDR2 SNEGSKA (reference sequence). In DNA, the CDR3 is TGCAGTGCTGCCCGTCTTGGCGGGCGCTCCTACGAGCAGTACTTC. Translating it yields CSAARLGGRSYEQYF.

In this sample, this clonotype turned up many times. V and J are TRBV7-9 and TRBJ1-4, with D uncertain. Germline CDR1 is SEHNR and CDR2 is FQNEAQ (reference sequence). Trimming took 4 bases from V and 7 from J, leaving 16 bases between them. CDR3 size: 15 residues. CDR3 protein: CASSSSALAGEKLFF. The CDR3 DNA reads as TGTGCCAGCAGCTCCTCGGCTCTTGCGGGTGAAAAACTGTTTTTT.

In this sample, this clonotype turned up many times. The rearrangement joins TRBV7-2 to TRBJ1-4; D gene uncertain. Trimming left V 0 bases short and J 5 bases short, with 10 bases between. CDR1 and CDR2 from the germline V gene are SGHTA and FQGNSA. The CDR3 is 15 amino acids. CDR3 region: CASSLASSLNEKLFF. Here the CDR3 DNA reads TGTGCCAGCAGCTTAGCTTCTTCGCTAAATGAAAAACTGTTTTTT. The full variable domain, with the rest looked up from reference TRBV7-2 and TRBJ1-4, is GAGVSQSPSNKVTEKGKDVELRCDPISGHTALYWYRQSLGQGLEFLIYFQGNSAPDKSGLPSDRFSAERTGGSVSTLTIQRTQQEDSAVYLCASSLASSLNEKLFFGSGTQLSVL.

A note on this clonotype: The DNA is left out, because the CDR3 cannot be placed on it with certainty; the CDR3 is given as TCRdb lists it. CDR3 sequence: CASSFYICSASGPLGETQYF. V usage is TRBV7-9 and J usage is TRBJ2-5; the table gives TRBD1 as D, unverified against the DNA. The CDR3 spans 20 amino acids, including both terminal residues. Germline-derived CDR1 and CDR2 are SEHNR and FQNEAQ (reference sequence).

In this sample, this clonotype turned up many times. The rearrangement uses TRBV29-1 and TRBJ1-4; D unclear. Germline values: CDR1 SQVTM, CDR2 ANQGSEA. V gave up 7 bases and J gave up 5 bases, with 20 bases separating them. This CDR3 is built from 15 residues. CDR3 DNA: TGCAGCGCTCTACCCGGACGGGCGGACAATGAAAAACTGTTTTTT. Its translation is CSALPGRADNEKLFF.

This clonotype was seen at least ten times. This chain connects TRBV4-2 to TRBJ2-7; 11 positions match TRBD2. V lost 3 bases to trimming and J lost 3 bases; unmatched junction nucleotides: 4. Germline CDR1 LGHNA, CDR2 YNFKEQ. The CDR3 is 15 amino acids. The CDR3 sequence is CASSHGTSGNYEQYF. The CDR3 nucleotides read TGTGCCAGCAGCCATGGGACTAGCGGTAACTACGAGCAGTACTTC.

A remark on this clonotype: The conserved phenylalanine or tryptophan normally closing the CDR3 is absent here, so this likely arose from a read error. The CDR3 DNA reads TGTGCCAGCAGCGTAGAGGACAGGGCCGAGCAGTACCTC. Translation gives CASSVEDRAEQYL. The chain links TRBV9 to TRBJ2-7; 8 bases align to TRBD1. The CDR3 has 13 residues. V lost 0 bases to trimming and J lost 6 bases; unmatched junction nucleotides: 2. Germline V CDR1 and CDR2: SGDLS, YYNGEE.

The V and J genes are TRBV12-3 or TRBV12-4 and TRBJ2-2; a weak D match, TRBD2 (5 bases). V dropped 0 bases and J dropped 1 base, with 9 bases sitting between them. The CDR3 extends over 16 amino acids. For the CDR3, the DNA is TGTGCCAGCAGTTTAGCGGGAGTTTTGAACACCGGGGAGCTGTTTTTT. It yields the protein CASSLAGVLNTGELFF.